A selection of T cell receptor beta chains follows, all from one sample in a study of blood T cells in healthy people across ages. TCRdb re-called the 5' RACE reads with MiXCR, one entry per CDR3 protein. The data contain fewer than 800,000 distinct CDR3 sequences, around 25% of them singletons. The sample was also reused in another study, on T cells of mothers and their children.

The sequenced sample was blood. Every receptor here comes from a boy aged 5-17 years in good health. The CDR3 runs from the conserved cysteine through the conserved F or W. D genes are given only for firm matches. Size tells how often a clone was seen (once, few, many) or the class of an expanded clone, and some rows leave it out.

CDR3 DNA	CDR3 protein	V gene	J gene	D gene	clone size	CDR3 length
TGCAGTGCCCCGGGGATAGATACGCAGTATTTT	CSAPGIDTQYF	TRBV20-1	TRBJ2-3	NA	NA	11
TGTGCCAGCAGCTTAGGGACAGGGGTTTCACCCCTCCACTTT	CASSLGTGVSPLHF	TRBV7-2	TRBJ1-6	TRBD1	few	14
TGCGCCAGCAGCCAAGTGGGACAGCCCCTTGGTAGTCTTCGAGAGACCCAGTACTTC	CASSQVGQPLGSLRETQYF	TRBV4-1	TRBJ2-5	TRBD1	few	19
TGTGCCAGCAGCGAGCAATGGCCGACCTACGAGCAGTACTTC	CASSEQWPTYEQYF	TRBV11-2	TRBJ2-7	NA	NA	14
TGCAGTGCCCTCGGACAGGGGGCGCAATCCGGGGAGCTGTTTTTT	CSALGQGAQSGELFF	TRBV20-1	TRBJ2-2	TRBD1	NA	15
TGTGCCAGCAGCCCTGACGTCCAGTACGAGCAGTACTTC	CASSPDVQYEQYF	TRBV3-1	TRBJ2-7	NA	NA	13
TGCGCCAGCAGCCCAGATGGGACCCGGAGGGACACTGAAGCTTTCTTT	CASSPDGTRRDTEAFF	TRBV5-1	TRBJ1-1	NA	few	16
TGTGCCAGCAATTTGGGACAGGGGATCAATGAGCAGTTCTTC	CASNLGQGINEQFF	TRBV27	TRBJ2-1	TRBD1	many	14
TGCAGTGCTAGAAGCCGCGGGTACGGCACAGATACGCAGTATTTT	CSARSRGYGTDTQYF	TRBV20-1	TRBJ2-3	NA	NA	15
TGTGCCAGCAGTGGGACACCCAGCTCCTACGAGCGGTACTTC	CASSGTPSSYERYF	TRBV6-5	TRBJ2-7	NA	NA	14
TGTGCCAGCAGTTTAGGGGGGAAAATTGCAGATACGCAGTATTTT	CASSLGGKIADTQYF	TRBV28	TRBJ2-3	NA	NA	15
TGTGCCAGCAGCAACAGACAGTTACTTCTGGGATACACCTTC	CASSNRQLLLGYTF	TRBV7-2	TRBJ1-2	NA	NA	14
TGCAGTGCTTCATCCTCCTACGAGCAGTACTTC	CSASSSYEQYF	TRBV20-1	TRBJ2-7	NA	NA	11
TGTGCCAGCAGCGGGCGACAGGGGGTTTTAGAGACCCAGTACTTC	CASSGRQGVLETQYF	TRBV12-3/TRBV12-4	TRBJ2-5	TRBD1	NA	15
TGTGCCAGCAGCCTGGGCCCGATCTATGGCTACACCTTC	CASSLGPIYGYTF	TRBV12-3/TRBV12-4	TRBJ1-2	NA	NA	13
TGTGCCAGCAGTTTAATTGTCTACGAGCAGTACTTC	CASSLIVYEQYF	TRBV12-3/TRBV12-4	TRBJ2-7	NA	few	12
TGTGCCAGCAGCCCCCTTAGGCGAAAGGCGGGAAATGAGCAGTTCTTC	CASSPLRRKAGNEQFF	TRBV7-3	TRBJ2-1	NA	NA	16
TGTGCCAGCAGCCAATTTAGGGAAGGTGGCAATCAGCCCCAGCATTTT	CASSQFREGGNQPQHF	TRBV16	TRBJ1-5	NA	once	16
TGCAGTGCTAGAGTTTCTGGACAGGGGGCTTGGGAGACCCAGTACTTC	CSARVSGQGAWETQYF	TRBV20-1	TRBJ2-5	TRBD1	NA	16
TGTGCCAGCAGACAACCGGAGCGAGAGACCTACAATGAGCAGTTCTTC	CASRQPERETYNEQFF	TRBV7-2	TRBJ2-1	NA	NA	16
TGTGCCAGCAGCTTAACCGGGGCCCACAATGAGCAGTTCTTC	CASSLTGAHNEQFF	TRBV7-6	TRBJ2-1	NA	NA	14
TGTGCCAGCAGCCTGGGCCCTCCCTACAATGAGCAGTTCTTC	CASSLGPPYNEQFF	TRBV7-3	TRBJ2-1	NA	few	14
TGTGCCAGCAGCTTAACTCCCGGGACAGGGGGGAGAAAAAACACCGGGGAGCTGTTTTTT	CASSLTPGTGGRKNTGELFF	TRBV7-3	TRBJ2-2	TRBD1	few	20
TGTGCCAGCAGCCGCTACCTAGGGACGGGAAATTATGGCTACACCTTC	CASSRYLGTGNYGYTF	TRBV11-2	TRBJ1-2	NA	NA	16
TGTGCCAGCAGCCCTCAGGAGGGCACAGATACGCAGTATTTT	CASSPQEGTDTQYF	TRBV11-2	TRBJ2-3	NA	once	14
TGTGCCAGCAGCACCCAGGGGGAAGAAACCTACGAGCAGTACTTC	CASSTQGEETYEQYF	TRBV14	TRBJ2-7	TRBD1	NA	15
TGCGCCAGCAGCCTAAACTGGATCGAGCAGTACTTC	CASSLNWIEQYF	TRBV5-1	TRBJ2-7	NA	NA	12
TGTGCCAGCAGTCTACTGCGCGGAAACGAGCAGTACTTC	CASSLLRGNEQYF	TRBV6-5	TRBJ2-7	NA	NA	13
TGTGCCAGCAGCCCGACCGCCCCGCCAGAGACCCAGTACTTC	CASSPTAPPETQYF	TRBV7-2	TRBJ2-5	NA	few	14
TGTGCCAGCAGCCCCCTTACCAATAGGTACGAGCAGTACTTC	CASSPLTNRYEQYF	TRBV4-2	TRBJ2-7	NA	NA	14
TGTGCCAGCAGCTCCCCAGCGGGAGTTTCCACCGGGGAGCTGTTTTTT	CASSSPAGVSTGELFF	TRBV11-2	TRBJ2-2	TRBD2	few	16
TGTGCCACCAGCCTACAAGAGACCCAGTACTTC	CATSLQETQYF	TRBV24-1	TRBJ2-5	NA	NA	11
TGCGCCAGCAGAAACTCGTCGGGAGAAAAACTGTTTTTT	CASRNSSGEKLFF	TRBV5-1	TRBJ1-4	NA	few	13
TGTGCCAGCAGCCCCGGACAGGGGGCCTTTAACTATGGCTACACCTTC	CASSPGQGAFNYGYTF	TRBV7-9	TRBJ1-2	TRBD1	many	16
TGTGCCAGCAGCTTAGTAGCGTGGGGCCAAGAGACCCAGTACTTC	CASSLVAWGQETQYF	TRBV7-2	TRBJ2-5	NA	NA	15
TGCGCCAGCAGCTTGGAGTCTAGTCTAGATGAGCAGTTCTTC	CASSLESSLDEQFF	TRBV5-1	TRBJ2-1	NA	NA	14
TGCGCCAGCAGCCAAGGTGTAGCGGGGAGGGAGACCCAGTACTTC	CASSQGVAGRETQYF	TRBV4-1	TRBJ2-5	TRBD2	NA	15
TGTGCCAGCAGCCCCCACGGACCGGCCTACGAGCAGTACTTC	CASSPHGPAYEQYF	TRBV3-1	TRBJ2-7	NA	NA	14
TGTGCCAGCAGCCCGGGACTAGCGGGGGTTCACTACGAGCAGTACTTC	CASSPGLAGVHYEQYF	TRBV27	TRBJ2-7	TRBD2	few	16
TGTGCCAGCAGTACAAGTGGACAGGGTGTATCACCCCTCCACTTT	CASSTSGQGVSPLHF	TRBV25-1	TRBJ1-6	TRBD1	few	15
TGTGCCAGCAGCTTACTAGTCGGCAGCTTAGAGACCCAGTACTTC	CASSLLVGSLETQYF	TRBV7-9	TRBJ2-5	NA	few	15
TGCAGTGCCCTCGAGGGGGCCAACGTCCTGACTTTC	CSALEGANVLTF	TRBV20-1	TRBJ2-6	NA	NA	12
TGTGCCAGCAGTTCCTTTCCCCGCACTGAAGCTTTCTTT	CASSSFPRTEAFF	TRBV28	TRBJ1-1	NA	NA	13
TGTGCCAGCAGCGCAGAAAAGGAAACGACTAGTTGGGGGATTTGGGAGACCCAGTACTTC	CASSAEKETTSWGIWETQYF	TRBV9	TRBJ2-5	NA	few	20
TGTGCCAGCAGTTACGGACAGGTTAACTATGGCTACACCTTC	CASSYGQVNYGYTF	TRBV6-5	TRBJ1-2	TRBD1	NA	14
TGTGCCAGCGGTGAATTTACAGGGACACTAGCGTCGACCTACGAGCAGTACTTC	CASGEFTGTLASTYEQYF	TRBV6-1	TRBJ2-7	NA	once	18
TGTGCCAGCAGCCAGAGACAGGGTTTGTGGACCCAGTACTTC	CASSQRQGLWTQYF	TRBV6-1	TRBJ2-5	TRBD1	NA	14
TGTGCCAGCAGCTTAATGACTCCCTCCTACGAGCAGTACTTC	CASSLMTPSYEQYF	TRBV5-6	TRBJ2-7	NA	NA	14
TGCGCCAGCAGCCCAAAAATATATATCGGGGGGACATTCTACAATGAGCAGTTCTTC	CASSPKIYIGGTFYNEQFF	TRBV5-1	TRBJ2-1	NA	NA	19
TGTGCCATCGGTCAGGGGAGGGGCTATGGCTACACCTTC	CAIGQGRGYGYTF	TRBV10-3	TRBJ1-2	NA	NA	13
TGTGCCAGCAGTCGTCTCGTTACTAGCGGGGGACGCACAGATACGCAGTATTTT	CASSRLVTSGGRTDTQYF	TRBV6-1	TRBJ2-3	TRBD2	NA	18
TGCGCCGGCAGCTCACAGGGTAACACCTACGAGCAGTACTTC	CAGSSQGNTYEQYF	TRBV5-1	TRBJ2-7	NA	NA	14
TGTGCCAGCAGCACGGGACTAATGAACACCGGGGAGCTGTTTTTT	CASSTGLMNTGELFF	TRBV7-2	TRBJ2-2	TRBD2	NA	15